These 26 T cell receptor beta chains originate from one sample sequenced in a study of neoadjuvant nivolumab and ipilimumab in lung cancer. Data came from immunoSEQ multiplex PCR; TCRdb stores just in-frame clones and leaves some out. The repertoire consists of several thousand clones, with around 86% occurring once and the leading ten covering roughly 2.4%. The source material was tumor tissue, sampled after neoadjuvant nivolumab, alone or with ipilimumab, at or shortly before surgery. Source of these receptors: an adult with non-small cell lung cancer. Some clones in this sample may be carry-over from other donors' samples.

The rearrangement uses TRBV7-2 and TRBJ2-3; 7 nucleotides align to TRBD2. The CDR3 runs 15 residues. Per the germline V gene, CDR1 is SGHTA and CDR2 is FQGNSA. The V gene end was trimmed by 2 bases and the J gene end by 7 bases; junction bases not matched to a gene: 9. DNA of the CDR3: TGTGCCAGCAGCTTATCTCGCGGGAGCACGAATACGCAGTATTTT. Its translation: CASSLSRGSTNTQYF.

This rearrangement joins TRBV7-2 to TRBJ2-6, with D uncertain. V gave up 4 bases and J gave up 5 bases, with 21 bases separating them. The CDR3 runs to 18 residues. Germline V gene sequence: CDR1 SGHTA, CDR2 FQGNSA. The CDR3 DNA follows: TGTGCCAGCAGCTGTCGACGGAGACGACAAAGTCGGGCCAACGTCCTGACTTTC. Translation: CASSCRRRRQSRANVLTF.

The CDR3 is CSPEGINEQFF. DNA of the CDR3: TGCAGTCCCGAGGGAATTAATGAGCAGTTCTTC. The chain carries TRBV20-1 and TRBJ2-1; D possibly corresponds to TRBD2 (5 bases). The CDR3 has 11 residues. Germline CDR1 DFQATT, CDR2 SNEGSKA (reference sequence). V gave up 8 bases and J gave up 7 bases, with 12 bases separating them.

This chain links TRBV5-1 with TRBJ1-3; possible D gene TRBD1, 5 bases. The CDR3 totals 13 residues. Germline V gene data show CDR1 as SGHRS and CDR2 as YFSETQ. With 6 bases removed from V and 0 bases from J, the gap between germline ends came to 7 bases. CDR3 bases: TGCGCCAGCACAGGGAACTCTGGAAACACCATATATTTT. Translated: CASTGNSGNTIYF.

This chain joins TRBV9 and TRBJ2-5, with 9 bases matching TRBD1. The J call may be mistaken, given a closer DNA end match to TRBJ2-7. The CDR3 has 14 amino acids. Per germline, CDR1 SGDLS and CDR2 YYNGEE. The CDR3 reads CASSGDRENYEQYF. DNA of the CDR3: TGTGCCAGCAGCGGGGACAGGGAGAATTACGAGCAGTACTTC.

For the CDR3, the DNA is TGTGCCAGCGCTTCTAGGCGCTGGAACACCGGGGAGCTGTTTTTT. This translates into CASASRRWNTGELFF. The genes are TRBV5-6 and TRBJ2-2; unclear D gene. Germline lookup yields CDR1 SGHDT and CDR2 YYEEEE. The CDR3 spans 15 residues. Deletions cut 7 bases from V and 1 base from J, with 14 bases between.

The V call is TRBV4-2, the J call TRBJ2-4; the match to TRBD1 covers 8 bases. In germline, CDR1 is LGHNA, CDR2 YNFKEQ. Losses at the gene ends were 0 bases for V and 8 bases for J; bases not matched to a gene: 3. The CDR3 has 14 residues. Written as DNA, the CDR3 is TGTGCCAGCAGCCAAGACAGGGGGCACGACATTCAGTACTTC. Protein sequence: CASSQDRGHDIQYF.

The CDR3 DNA reads as TGTGCCATCAGTGACGGACTAGCGGGAGGCTCCTACGAGCAGTACTTC. It translates to CAISDGLAGGSYEQYF. The J gene is TRBJ2-7, the V gene TRBV10-3; TRBD2 matches at 14 bases. V lost 3 bases to trimming and J lost 0 bases; unmatched junction nucleotides: 1. Germline CDR1 ENHRY, CDR2 SYGVKD. CDR3 length: 16 residues.

V gene TRBV11-3 combines with J gene TRBJ2-5; 7 nucleotides align to TRBD1. Germline assignment: CDR1 SGHNT and CDR2 YENEEA. The CDR3 consists of 15 residues. The junction had 2 bases not matched to a gene; V was cut back by 0 bases and J by 1 base. CDR3 DNA sequence: TGTGCCAGCAGCTTAGACGGGACAGCCCAAGAGACCCAGTACTTC. Protein product: CASSLDGTAQETQYF.

The chain employs TRBV5-1 and TRBJ2-7, with TRBD1 matching 7 bases. The trim removed 7 bases at V and 6 bases at J, leaving 13 bases unmatched. The CDR3 length is 14 residues. Germline values: CDR1 SGHRS, CDR2 YFSETQ. The CDR3 loop is CASGTDYRSLEQYF. The CDR3 coding sequence is TGCGCCAGCGGGACAGACTATAGATCCCTCGAGCAGTACTTC.

The chain uses TRBV15 and TRBJ2-7; D is ambiguous. V was pared by 0 bases and J by 0 bases, with 9 bases between. The CDR3 contains 15 residues. CDR1 and CDR2 (germline): LNHNV, YYDKDF (reference sequence). CDR3 sequence reads: CATSRDKRRSYEQYF. In nucleotides, the CDR3 is TGTGCCACCAGCAGAGACAAGCGCCGCTCCTACGAGCAGTACTTC.

The gene calls are TRBV29-1 and TRBJ1-2; D is undetermined. Trimming pared 3 bases from V and 8 bases from J, leaving 16 bases between. The CDR3 length is 13 residues. CDR1 SQVTM and CDR2 ANQGSEA come from the germline V gene. In DNA form, the CDR3 reads TGCAGCGTTGAGGAGGGTACATCATTCGGCTACACCTTC. This encodes CSVEEGTSFGYTF. The full variable domain, its missing parts supplied by reference TRBV29-1 and TRBJ1-2, is SAVISQKPSRDICQRGTSLTIQCQVDSQVTMMFWYRQQPGQSLTLIATANQGSEATYESGFVIDKFPISRPNLTFSTLTVSNMSPEDSSIYLCSVEEGTSFGYTFGSGTRLTVV.

This chain joins TRBV10-1 and TRBJ2-2, with D tentatively TRBD1 (6 bases). The germline gives CDR1 WNHNN, CDR2 SYGVQD (reference sequence). This CDR3 is built from 14 residues. V was shortened by 8 bases and J by 2 bases, with 12 bases between the two germline ends. DNA of the CDR3: TGCGCCAGCCGCCGGGACACTAACACCGGGGAGCTGTTTTTT. It is translated as CASRRDTNTGELFF.

The chain is built from TRBV7-2 and TRBJ2-7, with a weak D call TRBD2 (6 bases). Germline V gives CDR1 SGHTA, CDR2 FQGNSA. This CDR3 has 13 residues. Trimming took 4 bases from V and 2 from J, leaving 9 bases between them. DNA of the CDR3: TGTGCCAGCAGCTACCTAGCGACCTACGAGCAGTACTTC. Amino acids: CASSYLATYEQYF.

This clone was observed once. The rearrangement joins TRBV9 to TRBJ1-2; no clear D. CDR3 length: 15 amino acids. In germline, CDR1 is SGDLS, CDR2 YYNGEE. Trimming pared 0 bases from V and 3 bases from J, leaving 12 bases between. The CDR3 region is CASSVVSGLDYGYTF. CDR3 coding DNA: TGTGCCAGCAGCGTAGTTTCCGGCCTGGACTATGGCTACACCTTC.

The chain carries TRBV6-5 and TRBJ1-1, with D maybe TRBD1 (6 bases). CDR3 length equals 12 residues. From germline, CDR1 is MNHEY and CDR2 SVGAGI. V lost 2 bases, J lost 10 bases, and 11 bases lay in between. CDR3 DNA: TGTGCCAGCAGTTACGGGGGAGGGGGAGCTTTCTTT. Translating it yields CASSYGGGGAFF.

The J gene is TRBJ2-5, the V gene TRBV6-5; D might be TRBD1 (5 bases). Deletions cut 6 bases from V and 5 bases from J, with 10 bases between. Germline CDR1 MNHEY, CDR2 SVGAGI. CDR3 length equals 12 residues. Written as DNA, the CDR3 is TGTGCCAGCAGCCCAGGGTGGGAGACCCAGTACTTC. Translation: CASSPGWETQYF.

The chain links TRBV27 to TRBJ2-4; unclear D gene. Looked up from germline, CDR1 is MNHEY and CDR2 is SMNVEV (reference sequence). CDR3 size: 14 residues. V was cut by 6 bases and J by 3 bases, with 12 bases left in between. CDR3 DNA: TGTGCCAGCAGCCCTCCGACAAGCAAAAACATTCAGTACTTC. This sequence encodes CASSPPTSKNIQYF.

The J gene is TRBJ1-5, the V gene TRBV6-1; D unclear. Deletions cut 1 base from V and 11 bases from J, with 12 bases between. CDR3 length: 13 residues. Per germline, CDR1 MNHNS and CDR2 SASEGT. CDR3 sequence (DNA): TGTGCCAGCAGTGAAGTATCTGGAAAGGCCCAGCATTTT. Protein sequence: CASSEVSGKAQHF.

The genes are TRBV18 and TRBJ2-4; the D gene could be TRBD1 or TRBD2 (6 bases each). From germline, CDR1 is KGHSH and CDR2 LQKENI. The CDR3 totals 18 residues. V lost 3 bases to trimming and J lost 6 bases, with 24 bases between them. CDR3: CASSPTDPSGAIRNIQYF. DNA for the CDR3: TGTGCCAGCTCACCGACAGACCCGTCGGGGGCGATTCGAAACATTCAGTACTTC.

This chain joins TRBV4-1 and TRBJ2-7, with TRBD2 matching 12 bases. Germline CDR1 MGHRA, CDR2 YSYEKL. CDR3 length: 16 residues. V lost 3 bases, J lost 3 bases, and 6 bases stayed unmatched. In nucleotides, the CDR3 is TGCGCCAGCAGCCAGACTACTAGCGGGAGGTTCTACGAGCAGTACTTC. Its protein product is CASSQTTSGRFYEQYF.

This chain connects TRBV7-2 to TRBJ2-1; 11 bases fit TRBD2. The J segment lost 0 bases and the V segment lost 2 bases, leaving 0 bases of the junction unmatched. The CDR3 consists of 16 residues. Germline CDR1 is SGHTA and CDR2 is FQGNSA. Here the CDR3 DNA reads TGTGCCAGCAGCTTACTAGCGGGGGGCTCCTACAATGAGCAGTTCTTC. This sequence encodes CASSLLAGGSYNEQFF.

The J gene is TRBJ1-5, the V gene TRBV7-6; unclear D gene. The CDR3 spans 13 residues. The ends were cut back, 3 bases at V and 6 bases at J, with 9 bases in the middle. From germline, CDR1 is SGHVS and CDR2 FNYEAQ. The CDR3 coding sequence is TGTGCCAGCAGCTTCGGCCGAGGTCAGCCCCAGCATTTT. Protein product: CASSFGRGQPQHF.

The gene calls are TRBV7-8 and TRBJ1-5; 7 bases match TRBD1. Germline assignment: CDR1 SGHVS and CDR2 FQNEAQ. V was clipped by 0 bases and J by 3 bases; unmatched bases: 2. The CDR3 consists of 15 residues. This CDR3 reads CASSLAGQYNQPQHF. The DNA for the CDR3 is TGTGCCAGCAGCTTAGCGGGACAGTACAATCAGCCCCAGCATTTT.

This rearrangement joins TRBV7-3 to TRBJ2-7; 9 positions match TRBD1. The trim removed 5 bases at V and 3 bases at J, leaving 8 bases unmatched. The CDR3 has 15 residues. Germline V gene sequence: CDR1 SGHTA, CDR2 FQGTGA. The CDR3 coding sequence is TGTGCCAGCAGCCCCGGGACAGGGAGGATCTACGAGCAGTACTTC. Translating it yields CASSPGTGRIYEQYF.

The genes are TRBV18 and TRBJ2-7; perhaps TRBD2 as D (5 bases). The CDR3 is made up of 14 amino acids. The germline V gene has CDR1 KGHSH and CDR2 LQKENI. The V end was cut by 1 base, the J end by 5 bases, with 12 bases between. The CDR3 DNA is TGTGCCAGCTCACCACTTACTAGTTGGGACGAGCAGTACTTC. Encoded protein: CASSPLTSWDEQYF.